These 23 T cell receptor beta chains were all obtained from the same sample, sequenced in a study of blood T cell repertoires in COVID-19. Sequencing used immunoSEQ multiplex PCR; TCRdb keeps in-frame clones, though not all of them. The sample lists about 270,000 clones, 75% to 95% occurring once. The specimen was peripheral blood. These receptors were obtained from a person between 18 and 35 years old with COVID-19, enrolled during active disease.

The chain carries TRBV13 and TRBJ2-3; D is unresolved. Germline CDR1 PRHDT, CDR2 FYEKMQ (reference sequence). V was cut by 5 bases and J by 2 bases, with 20 bases left in between. The CDR3 is 17 residues long. CDR3 residues: CASSLTPGPADTDTQYF. CDR3 nucleotides: TGTGCCAGCAGCCTTACTCCGGGTCCAGCCGACACAGATACGCAGTATTTT.

In DNA, the CDR3 is TGTGCCAGCAGTCTACGCGGGGAGAATCAGCCCCAGCATTTT. Its translation is CASSLRGENQPQHF. The chain recombines TRBV3-1 (or the pseudogene TRBV3-2) with TRBJ1-5; D unclear. The CDR3 totals 14 residues. V shed 6 bases and J shed 4 bases, with 13 bases lying between them. The germline V gene encodes CDR1 LGHDT and CDR2 YNNKEL (reference sequence).

The chain links TRBV24-1 to TRBJ2-4; 10 bases match TRBD1. This CDR3 spans 19 amino acids. V shed 9 bases and J 0 bases; nucleotides not matched to a gene: 16. Germline CDR1 and CDR2: KGHDR and SFDVKD. The CDR3 sequence: CATRTKTGGLDLAKNIQYF. DNA for the CDR3: TGTGCCACCCGTACTAAGACAGGGGGCCTAGACTTAGCCAAAAACATTCAGTACTTC.

Only a few counts were recorded for this clone. The V and J genes are TRBV2 and TRBJ2-2; a weak D match, TRBD2 (6 bases). CDR1 and CDR2 (germline): SNHLY, FYNNEI. V lost 8 bases and J lost 0, with 10 bases in between. CDR3 length: 14 amino acids. In DNA form, the CDR3 reads TGTGCCAGCTCTCCGGGGGCGAACACCGGGGAGCTGTTTTTT. Translated, it gives CASSPGANTGELFF.

The chain is built from TRBV14 and TRBJ1-1; maybe TRBD1 (5 bases). The CDR3 totals 13 residues. Trimming took 6 bases from V and 0 from J, leaving 8 bases between them. Germline V gives CDR1 SGHDN, CDR2 FVKESK. The CDR3 loop is CASSTTVNTEAFF. The DNA of the CDR3 is TGTGCCAGCAGTACGACAGTGAACACTGAAGCTTTCTTT.

CDR3 DNA sequence: TGTGCCAGCAGTACGGGACAGGTGGTGACCGGGGAGCTGTTTTTT. It translates to CASSTGQVVTGELFF. The gene calls are TRBV6-2 or TRBV6-3 and TRBJ2-2; the match to TRBD1 covers 8 bases. This CDR3 comprises 15 residues. Per the germline V gene, CDR1 is MNHEY and CDR2 is SVGEGT. V lost 5 bases, J lost 5 bases, and 7 bases stayed unmatched.

The rearrangement uses TRBV21-1 and TRBJ2-3; the D segment call TRBD2 is taken from the table without a DNA check. TRBV21-1 constitutes a pseudogene. This CDR3 has 19 amino acids. CDR3 sequence (DNA): TGTGCCAGCAGCAAAGGCGGTAGCGGGAGGCCGGGGGGCACAGATACGCAGTATTTT. Its protein is CASSKGGSGRPGGTDTQYF.

This clone has only a few counts. This chain links TRBV27 with TRBJ2-1, with 12 nucleotides matching TRBD2. V was pared by 5 bases and J by 6 bases, with 2 bases of the junction left unmatched. Germline-derived CDR1 and CDR2 are MNHEY and SMNVEV (reference sequence). CDR3 length: 14 amino acids. The CDR3 reads CASSPGLAGNEQFF. The CDR3 nucleotides are TGTGCCAGCAGTCCGGGACTAGCGGGCAATGAGCAGTTCTTC.

This clone was found once. V usage is TRBV28 and J usage is TRBJ1-1; D gene ambiguous. Deletions cut 6 bases from V and 4 bases from J, with 12 bases between. The CDR3 spans 13 residues. CDR1 is MDHEN and CDR2 is SYDVKM in the germline V gene. CDR3 DNA sequence: TGTGCCAGCAGGGGCGTTGGGAGCACTGAAGCTTTCTTT. It is translated as CASRGVGSTEAFF. The variable domain in full, completed from reference TRBV28 and TRBJ1-1, reads DVKVTQSSRYLVKRTGEKVFLECVQDMDHENMFWYRQDPGLGLRLIYFSYDVKMKEKGDIPEGYSVSREKKERFSLILESASTNQTSMYLCASRGVGSTEAFFGQGTRLTVV.

This rearrangement joins TRBV3-1 (or the pseudogene TRBV3-2) to TRBJ2-7, with TRBD2 matching over 9 bases. Germline V gene sequence: CDR1 LGHDT, CDR2 YNNKEL (reference sequence). This CDR3 is built from 15 residues. Unmatched junction bases numbered 8, after V lost 8 bases and J lost 0 bases. The CDR3 DNA is TGTGCCAGCGCGGCTGCGGGAGGGCCCTCCTACGAGCAGTACTTC. The encoded protein is CASAAAGGPSYEQYF.

The chain combines TRBV2 with TRBJ2-7; 9 nucleotides align to TRBD2. Trimming at V came to 4 bases and at J to 6 bases, leaving 13 bases not matched to a gene. The CDR3 runs to 16 residues. Germline V CDR1 and CDR2: SNHLY, FYNNEI. The CDR3 spells CASSAGTSGFRAEQYF. The CDR3 DNA follows: TGTGCCAGCAGTGCGGGAACTAGCGGGTTTCGGGCCGAGCAGTACTTC.

The chain employs TRBV19 and TRBJ1-5; tentatively, D is TRBD1 (5 bases). The ends were cut back, 6 bases at V and 10 bases at J, with 16 bases in the middle. The germline V gene encodes CDR1 LNHDA and CDR2 SQIVND (reference sequence). The CDR3 runs to 13 residues. This CDR3 is CASRSGLSSPQHF. In DNA form, the CDR3 reads TGTGCCAGTAGGTCAGGGCTTTCGTCCCCCCAGCATTTT.

The chain recombines TRBV4-1 with TRBJ1-2; D is uncertain. V was shortened by 3 bases and J by 4 bases, with 15 bases between the two germline ends. This CDR3 has 15 residues. The germline gives CDR1 MGHRA, CDR2 YSYEKL. The CDR3 protein is CASSQVVDLTYGYTF. DNA of the CDR3: TGCGCCAGCAGCCAGGTAGTAGACTTAACCTATGGCTACACCTTC.

This sequence joins TRBV4-3 and TRBJ1-6; no clear D gene. The V end lost 0 bases, the J end lost 3 bases, and 9 bases lay between the germline ends. The CDR3 extends over 16 amino acids. The germline CDR1 and CDR2 sequences are LGHNA and YSLEER. The CDR3 region has the DNA TGCGCCAGCAGCCAAGATGGGCCGGACTATAATTCACCCCTCCACTTT. Residues: CASSQDGPDYNSPLHF.

The CDR3 reads CATSDWLAGAGEQFF. The CDR3 nucleotides are TGTGCCACCAGTGATTGGCTAGCGGGAGCTGGTGAGCAGTTCTTC. The chain is built from TRBV24-1 and TRBJ2-1, with TRBD2 identical over 10 bases. Germline loops: CDR1 KGHDR, CDR2 SFDVKD. Losses at the gene ends were 2 bases for V and 9 bases for J; bases not matched to a gene: 6. This CDR3 contains 15 residues.

The chain recombines TRBV7-2 with TRBJ2-7, with unresolved D. V was clipped by 5 bases and J by 5 bases, with 19 bases between them. Looked up from germline, CDR1 is SGHTA and CDR2 is FQGNSA. The CDR3 consists of 15 residues. The CDR3 DNA reads as TGTGCCAGCAGCCCAGACTCGGCCCCGATCAACGAGCAGTACTTC. It translates to CASSPDSAPINEQYF.

J is TRBJ1-5 and V is TRBV4-1; D gene ambiguous. This CDR3 has 14 amino acids. V lost 0 bases and J 8 bases, leaving 11 bases between the germline ends. Germline V gene data show CDR1 as MGHRA and CDR2 as YSYEKL. The chain's CDR3 is CASSQDIAGEPQHF. In nucleotides, the CDR3 is TGCGCCAGCAGCCAAGATATCGCGGGAGAGCCCCAGCATTTT.

Written as DNA, the CDR3 is TGTGCCAGCAGCGCCGGACAGGTAGGCGGTGGGACTGAAGCTTTCTTT. Protein product: CASSAGQVGGGTEAFF. The J gene is TRBJ1-1, the V gene TRBV7-2; 7 bases are shared with TRBD1. The ends lost 5 bases at V and 5 bases at J; junction bases unmatched: 14. The germline V gene has CDR1 SGHTA and CDR2 FQGNSA. The CDR3 is made up of 16 amino acids.

The chain employs TRBV4-1 and TRBJ2-2; 7 bases are a match to TRBD2. The germline V gene has CDR1 MGHRA and CDR2 YSYEKL. The CDR3 extends over 15 amino acids. V trimming: 4 bases; J trimming: 6 bases; junction bases outside the gene matches: 8. In DNA form, the CDR3 reads TGCGCCAGCAGCCGCGGACTAGAGTTTCCCGGGGAGCTGTTTTTT. Translating it yields CASSRGLEFPGELFF.

The V and J genes are TRBV7-9 and TRBJ1-2; 8 positions match TRBD1. CDR1 and CDR2 from the germline V gene are SEHNR and FQNEAQ (reference sequence). V shed 5 bases, J shed 8 bases, and the junction held 10 bases outside the gene matches. This CDR3 comprises 14 residues. The CDR3 coding sequence is TGTGCCAGCAGCGTGATGGACAGGGATGACGGCTACACCTTC. It specifies CASSVMDRDDGYTF.

This CDR3 reads CARTIERQEYGYTF. CDR3 nucleotide sequence: TGCGCCAGAACTATCGAGAGACAGGAGTATGGCTACACCTTC. The chain is built from TRBV10-1 and TRBJ1-2; TRBD1 is a possible D gene (6 bases). V was clipped by 9 bases and J by 5 bases, with 19 bases between them. The CDR3 totals 14 residues. Per the germline V gene, CDR1 is WNHNN and CDR2 is SYGVQD (reference sequence).

The genes are TRBV6-5 and TRBJ1-1; D is possibly TRBD1 (6 bases). The germline CDR1 and CDR2 sequences are MNHEY and SVGAGI. Trimming removed 5 bases at V and 0 bases at J, with 10 bases between. The CDR3 spans 14 residues. In DNA, the CDR3 is TGTGCCAGCAGTACAGGGTATTTGAACACTGAAGCTTTCTTT. Its protein is CASSTGYLNTEAFF.

The chain uses TRBV12-3 or TRBV12-4 and TRBJ1-2; 10 bases line up with TRBD1. This CDR3 is built from 13 residues. Trimming took 2 bases from V and 7 from J; bases not matched to a gene: 1. CDR3 protein: CASSLRTGGGYTF. In nucleotides, the CDR3 is TGTGCCAGCAGTTTAAGGACAGGGGGTGGCTACACCTTC.